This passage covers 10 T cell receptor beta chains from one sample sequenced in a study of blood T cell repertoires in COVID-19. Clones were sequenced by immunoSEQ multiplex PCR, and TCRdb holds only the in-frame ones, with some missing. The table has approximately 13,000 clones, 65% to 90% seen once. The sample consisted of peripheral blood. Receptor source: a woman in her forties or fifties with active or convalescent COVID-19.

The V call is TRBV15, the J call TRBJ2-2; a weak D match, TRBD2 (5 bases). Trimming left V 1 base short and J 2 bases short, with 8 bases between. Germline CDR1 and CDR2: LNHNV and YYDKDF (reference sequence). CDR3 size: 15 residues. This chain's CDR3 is CATSRGAVNTGELFF. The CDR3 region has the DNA TGTGCCACCAGCAGAGGAGCGGTAAACACCGGGGAGCTGTTTTTT.

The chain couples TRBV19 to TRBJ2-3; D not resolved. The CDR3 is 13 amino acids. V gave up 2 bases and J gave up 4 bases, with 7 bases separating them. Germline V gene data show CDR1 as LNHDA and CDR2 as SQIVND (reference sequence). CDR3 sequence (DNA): TGTGCCAGTAGTATAATTGGGCCAGATACGCAGTATTTT. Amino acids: CASSIIGPDTQYF.

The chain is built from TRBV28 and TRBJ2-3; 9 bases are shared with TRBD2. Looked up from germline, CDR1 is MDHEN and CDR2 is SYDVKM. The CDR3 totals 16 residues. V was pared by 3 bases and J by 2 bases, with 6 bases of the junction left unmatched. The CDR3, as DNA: TGTGCCAGCAGTTTTTTGGGCGGGAGGGCCACAGATACGCAGTATTTT. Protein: CASSFLGGRATDTQYF.

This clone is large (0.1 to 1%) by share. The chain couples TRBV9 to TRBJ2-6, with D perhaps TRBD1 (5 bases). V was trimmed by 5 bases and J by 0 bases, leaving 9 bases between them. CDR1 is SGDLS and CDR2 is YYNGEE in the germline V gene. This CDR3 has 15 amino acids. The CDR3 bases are TGTGCCAGCAGGGGGCCCCTCTCTGGGGCCAACGTCCTGACTTTC. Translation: CASRGPLSGANVLTF.

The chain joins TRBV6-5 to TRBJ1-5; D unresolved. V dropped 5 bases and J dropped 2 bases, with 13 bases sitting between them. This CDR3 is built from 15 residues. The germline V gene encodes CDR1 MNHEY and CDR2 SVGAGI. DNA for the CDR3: TGTGCCAGCAGTCTCCCCGGAGTCGGCAATCAGCCCCAGCATTTT. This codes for CASSLPGVGNQPQHF.

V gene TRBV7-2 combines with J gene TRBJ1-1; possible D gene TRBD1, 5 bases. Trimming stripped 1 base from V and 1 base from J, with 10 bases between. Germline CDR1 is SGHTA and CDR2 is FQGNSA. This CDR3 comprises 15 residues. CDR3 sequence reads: CASSLVDNPNTEAFF. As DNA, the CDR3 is TGTGCCAGCAGCTTAGTGGACAACCCGAACACTGAAGCTTTCTTT.

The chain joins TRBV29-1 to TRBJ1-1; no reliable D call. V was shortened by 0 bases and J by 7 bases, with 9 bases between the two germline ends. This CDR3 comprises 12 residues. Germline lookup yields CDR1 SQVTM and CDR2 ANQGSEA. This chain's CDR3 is CSVEDRANEAFF. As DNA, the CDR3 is TGCAGCGTTGAAGATCGTGCGAATGAAGCTTTCTTT.

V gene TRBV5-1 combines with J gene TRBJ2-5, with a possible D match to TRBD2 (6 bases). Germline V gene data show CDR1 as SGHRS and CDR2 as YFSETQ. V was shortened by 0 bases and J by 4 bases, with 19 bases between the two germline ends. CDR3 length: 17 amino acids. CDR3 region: CASSLEVSGVPRETQYF. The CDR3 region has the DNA TGCGCCAGCAGCTTGGAGGTTAGCGGAGTTCCGAGAGAGACCCAGTACTTC.

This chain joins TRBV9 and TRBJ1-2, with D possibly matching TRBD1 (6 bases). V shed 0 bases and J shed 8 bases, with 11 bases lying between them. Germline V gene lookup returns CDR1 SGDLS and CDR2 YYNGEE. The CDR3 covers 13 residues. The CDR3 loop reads CASSVEQGDGYTF. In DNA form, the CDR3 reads TGTGCCAGCAGCGTAGAACAGGGCGACGGCTACACCTTC.

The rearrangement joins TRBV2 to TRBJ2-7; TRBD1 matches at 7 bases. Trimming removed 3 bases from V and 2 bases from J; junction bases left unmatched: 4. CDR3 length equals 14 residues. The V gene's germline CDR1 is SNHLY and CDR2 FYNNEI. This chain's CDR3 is CASSDYRGPYEQYF. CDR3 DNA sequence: TGTGCCAGCAGTGATTATAGGGGGCCCTACGAGCAGTACTTC.